This is a list of T cell receptor beta chains from one sample in a study of CD8 T cells in ankylosing spondylitis. TCRdb redid the calling of the 5' RACE reads with MiXCR, one entry per CDR3 protein. Of 470,000 or so distinct CDR3 sequences listed, approximately 26% are singletons. The material sequenced was blood, either unsorted or a sorted T cell fraction (not recorded which). The receptors here all came from a male donor with ankylosing spondylitis. Each CDR3 is given with its conserved first and last residue. Fields, in order: J gene, D gene, clone size, V gene, CDR3 length, CDR3 protein, CDR3 DNA. The D gene is left open where the match is weak. A clone size is listed for some rows: how often the clone was seen (once, few, many), or a class if it is expanded.

>TRBJ2-7|-|few|TRBV20-1|14
CSATGDGPNYEQYF
TGCAGTGCTACCGGTGACGGACCAAACTACGAGCAGTACTTC
>TRBJ2-1|TRBD2|few|TRBV12-3/TRBV12-4|16
CASSQLRLAALSEQFF
TGTGCCAGCAGCCAGTTGAGACTAGCGGCCTTAAGTGAGCAGTTCTTC
>TRBJ1-2|TRBD1|-|TRBV12-3/TRBV12-4|14
CASRGPGQAYGYTF
TGTGCCAGCAGGGGTCCGGGACAGGCCTATGGCTACACCTTC
>TRBJ2-1|-|-|TRBV21-1|15
CASSKQSKLSNEQFF
TGTGCCAGCAGCAAGCAGTCCAAACTTAGTAATGAGCAGTTCTTC
>TRBJ1-5|-|-|TRBV6-1|17
CASREGRGQARNQPQHF
TGTGCCAGCAGGGAAGGGAGAGGGCAGGCTCGCAATCAGCCCCAGCATTTT
>TRBJ2-4|TRBD1|once|TRBV6-1|12
CASSWTGNIQYF
TGTGCCAGCAGCTGGACAGGGAACATTCAGTACTTC
>TRBJ1-3|-|few|TRBV7-8|16
CASSLEQPNSGNTIYF
TGTGCCAGCAGCTTAGAACAGCCCAACTCTGGAAACACCATATATTTT
>TRBJ2-5|-|-|TRBV5-1|15
CASSLELGAQETQYF
TGCGCCAGCAGCCTCGAACTAGGGGCCCAAGAGACCCAGTACTTC
>TRBJ2-1|-|few|TRBV7-2|15
CASSLSPEPYNEQFF
TGTGCCAGCAGCTTATCTCCAGAGCCTTACAATGAGCAGTTCTTC
>TRBJ1-1|TRBD1|-|TRBV5-1|14
CASSLQGARTEAFF
TGCGCCAGCAGCTTACAGGGGGCGCGCACTGAAGCTTTCTTT
>TRBJ2-3|-|-|TRBV12-3/TRBV12-4|12
CASSIYRDTQYF
TGTGCCAGCAGTATTTACCGAGATACGCAGTATTTT
>TRBJ2-1|TRBD2|few|TRBV7-8|15
CASSSWTSGVGEQFF
TGTGCCAGCAGCTCATGGACTAGCGGAGTCGGTGAGCAGTTCTTC
>TRBJ1-1|-|-|TRBV6-1|15
CASRSDGGGGTEAFF
TGTGCCAGCAGATCCGATGGTGGGGGAGGCACTGAAGCTTTCTTT
>TRBJ2-3|TRBD2|few|TRBV7-2|16
CASSLGGGLAGVRQYF
TGTGCCAGCAGCTTAGGAGGGGGACTAGCGGGAGTAAGGCAGTATTTT
>TRBJ2-1|TRBD1|-|TRBV9|17
CASSKTAGTDNYNEQFF
TGTGCCAGCAGCAAAACCGCCGGGACAGACAATTACAATGAGCAGTTCTTC
>TRBJ2-1|TRBD1|-|TRBV20-1|12
CSAPRGLNEQFF
TGCAGTGCTCCCAGGGGGCTAAATGAGCAGTTCTTC
>TRBJ2-1|TRBD1|few|TRBV5-1|14
CASLPTGGPGEQFF
TGCGCCAGCCTACCGACAGGGGGGCCTGGGGAGCAGTTCTTC
>TRBJ2-2|TRBD2|few|TRBV27|15
CASSLYSGIPGELFF
TGTGCCAGCAGTTTATACAGCGGGATACCCGGGGAGCTGTTTTTT
>TRBJ2-1|TRBD2|-|TRBV5-1|15
CASSRGGGMNNEQFF
TGCGCCAGCAGTCGCGGGGGGGGGATGAACAATGAGCAGTTCTTC
>TRBJ2-5|TRBD2|-|TRBV30|14
CAWSVLAGGETQYF
TGTGCCTGGAGTGTCCTAGCGGGAGGTGAGACCCAGTACTTC
>TRBJ2-1|-|-|TRBV11-2|14
CASSLGGAHNEQFF
TGTGCCAGCAGCTTAGGAGGAGCCCACAATGAGCAGTTCTTC
>TRBJ2-2|-|-|TRBV7-8|13
CASSLVTPGELFF
TGTGCCAGCAGCTTAGTAACGCCCGGGGAGCTGTTTTTT
>TRBJ1-1|TRBD1|-|TRBV5-5|14
CASSLTGGGREAFF
TGTGCCAGCAGCTTGACAGGGGGGGGCCGAGAAGCTTTCTTT
>TRBJ2-1|TRBD2|-|TRBV30|14
CAWSVSSGLNEQFF
TGTGCCTGGAGTGTAAGTAGCGGGCTCAATGAGCAGTTCTTC
>TRBJ2-1|TRBD1|few|TRBV5-6|14
CASSLQQGYNEQFF
TGTGCCAGCAGCCTGCAACAGGGGTACAATGAGCAGTTCTTC
>TRBJ2-2|TRBD2|-|TRBV7-2|15
CASSLQAGITGELFF
TGTGCCAGCAGCTTACAAGCGGGAATCACCGGGGAGCTGTTTTTT
>TRBJ1-6|TRBD1|few|TRBV27|15
CASRGQGFDNSPLHF
TGTGCCAGCAGGGGACAGGGCTTCGATAATTCACCCCTCCACTTT
>TRBJ1-1|TRBD1|-|TRBV29-1|15
CSVNRGKRMNTEAFF
TGCAGCGTAAACAGGGGAAAGAGGATGAACACTGAAGCTTTCTTT
>TRBJ1-2|-|-|TRBV7-2|13
CASSLRLRRGYTF
TGTGCCAGCAGCTTAAGGCTTCGTCGGGGCTACACCTTC
>TRBJ2-7|-|once|TRBV20-1|13
CSARDAGTYEQYF
TGCAGTGCTAGGGACGCTGGCACCTACGAGCAGTACTTC
>TRBJ1-2|-|few|TRBV20-1|16
CSARGGPGGAYYGYTF
TGCAGTGCTAGAGGTGGCCCGGGGGGGGCCTACTATGGCTACACCTTC
>TRBJ2-2|-|few|TRBV12-3/TRBV12-4|13
CASMGEVNGELFF
TGTGCCAGCATGGGGGAGGTGAACGGGGAGCTGTTTTTT
>TRBJ2-1|TRBD2|-|TRBV18|18
CASSPPRTSGYSYNEQFF
TGTGCCAGCTCACCACCGAGGACTAGCGGTTACTCCTACAATGAGCAGTTCTTC
>TRBJ2-7|-|-|TRBV5-5|16
CASSLILGGRPYEQYF
TGTGCCAGCAGCTTGATCCTCGGGGGTCGGCCCTACGAGCAGTACTTC
>TRBJ1-1|-|-|TRBV7-9|14
CASNIYEEGIEAFF
TGTGCCAGCAACATCTATGAGGAGGGTATTGAAGCTTTCTTT
>TRBJ2-2|-|few|TRBV12-3/TRBV12-4|15
CASTPQNPNTGELFF
TGTGCCAGCACCCCCCAAAATCCTAACACCGGGGAGCTGTTTTTT
>TRBJ2-3|-|-|TRBV5-1|15
CASSSQRGHTDTQYF
TGCGCCAGCAGCTCTCAGCGAGGCCACACAGATACGCAGTATTTT
>TRBJ1-2|-|-|TRBV6-1|14
CASSDPGPHYGYTF
TGTGCCAGCAGTGATCCGGGACCTCACTATGGCTACACCTTC
>TRBJ2-5|-|few|TRBV5-1|15
CASSSTGQETETQYF
TGCGCCAGCAGCTCTACGGGACAAGAAACGGAGACCCAGTACTTC
>TRBJ2-3|-|few|TRBV12-3/TRBV12-4|13
CASSRAGADTQYF
TGTGCCAGCAGCCGCGCAGGGGCAGATACGCAGTATTTT
>TRBJ1-1|-|few|TRBV12-3/TRBV12-4|15
CASSLEVQGGTEAFF
TGTGCCAGCAGTTTAGAGGTTCAGGGAGGGACTGAAGCTTTCTTT
>TRBJ2-3|-|once|TRBV4-2|15
CASSQGEGETDTQYF
TGTGCCAGCAGCCAAGGAGAGGGAGAGACAGATACGCAGTATTTT
>TRBJ2-3|-|-|TRBV27|19
CASSRFIQGGTGGTDTQYF
TGTGCCAGCAGTAGATTTATTCAGGGGGGGACCGGGGGCACAGATACGCAGTATTTT
>TRBJ2-1|TRBD2|-|TRBV5-1|16
CASSPTGTSGYNEQFF
TGCGCCAGCAGCCCTACCGGGACTAGCGGGTACAATGAGCAGTTCTTC
>TRBJ2-1|TRBD2|-|TRBV14|16
CASSQGHGTSLNEQFF
TGTGCCAGCAGCCAAGGTCATGGGACTAGTTTAAATGAGCAGTTCTTC
>TRBJ2-3|-|-|TRBV20-1|15
CSARDLRGRTDTQYF
TGCAGTGCTAGAGATCTCCGGGGGCGCACAGATACGCAGTATTTT
>TRBJ1-1|-|-|TRBV7-2|14
CASSLTGIWTEAFF
TGTGCCAGCAGCTTAACAGGGATTTGGACTGAAGCTTTCTTT
>TRBJ2-1|-|few|TRBV5-1|14
CASSPEPMQNEQFF
TGCGCCAGCAGCCCCGAGCCCATGCAGAATGAGCAGTTCTTC
>TRBJ2-2|-|-|TRBV10-3|16
CAISERGLTNTGELFF
TGTGCCATCAGTGAGCGGGGACTTACGAACACCGGGGAGCTGTTTTTT
>TRBJ2-7|-|-|TRBV4-1|15
CASSQVGGVSYEQYF
TGCGCCAGCAGCCAAGTGGGAGGCGTCTCCTACGAGCAGTACTTC